The clone carrying this TCR beta chain was counted a few times. Its antigen remains unknown. This sample was included in a study of CD8+ T cells in alopecia areata. General study findings and limits: Expanded CD8+ clones among the top 100, as well as scalp clonality, were significantly decreased by tofacitinib. There were many expanded lesional clones persisting in scalp and blood during tofacitinib.

RNA, once extracted, was reverse transcribed into cDNA for use as the sequencing template. Produced via immunoSEQ multiplex PCR; TCRdb's table is partial and in-frame only. Found here are around 300,000 clones, around 64% of them singletons; the top ten hold 0.75% to 0.95%. With V trimmed by 5 bases and J by 5 bases, 6 bases remained unmatched. Germline V CDR1 and CDR2: SGHTA, FQGNSA. The CDR3 loop spans 15 amino acids. Treatment specified: oral pan-JAK inhibitor, 5-10 mg twice daily. The study team obtained lesional scalp punch biopsies and peripheral blood from alopecia areata patients. The clonotype comes from a human donor with alopecia areata. This material consisted of CD4+ T cells sorted from blood, taken at roughly week 52, from a patient treated with tofacitinib. This chain joins TRBV7-2 and TRBJ2-2; 9 nucleotides agree with TRBD1. The chain's CDR3 is CASSPRTGETGELFF. CDR3 DNA sequence: TGTGCCAGCAGCCCTCGGACAGGGGAGACCGGGGAGCTGTTTTTT.